This entry is about one TCR beta chain. Its antigen remains unidentified. Treatment specified: around 19 received Ad26.COV2.S at low or high dose, single or two shots; about 5 received placebo; per-sample allocation not given. On day 63 after the first injection, vaccine and placebo recipients gave samples. Trimming took 5 bases from V and 2 from J, leaving 17 bases between them. From germline, CDR1 is SQVTM and CDR2 ANQGSEA. This CDR3 has 15 amino acids. The data stem from a study of Ad26.COV2.S vaccination and SARS-CoV-2 variants. Study summary: Sample donor was a member of the COV1001 Ad26.COV2.S trial arm.

Regarding the study as a whole: Relative to placebo recipients, vaccine recipients exhibited elevated spike-specific TCR breadth. There was reportedly substantial breadth in spike-specific CD8+ and CD4+ T cell responses after vaccination. Vaccine and placebo groups showed comparable non-spike TCR breadth.

Using immunoSEQ multiplex PCR, the repertoire was profiled, and TCRdb retains in-frame clones only, with some absent. The sample has around 450,000 clones, 89% seen once. The sequence was obtained from a person between 18 and 65 years old who received the Ad26.COV2.S COVID-19 vaccine or a placebo. This material consisted of peripheral blood, taken in a trial of Ad26.COV2.S vaccine versus placebo. The chain carries TRBV29-1 and TRBJ2-3; TRBD2 might be the D (6 bases). The DNA of the CDR3 is TGCAGCGTTAGCTTATTGGTAGCGGCCACAGATACGCAGTATTTT. Translating gives CSVSLLVAATDTQYF.